The sequence of this TCR beta chain was determined in a study of T-cell memory formation after mild COVID-19. About the research overall: The two donors had largely donor-specific TCR clusters. Study outcomes and limitations: Those CD4+ clones that contracted were mainly in CM and EM (CD8+ ones in EMRA). Balance between CD4 and CD8 was seen in clones contracting day 15 to 85, and a CD4+ lean was seen in later expanders.

Germline trimming cut 0 bases from V and 0 bases from J; bases unmatched to any gene: 4. The germline gives CDR1 DFQATT, CDR2 SNEGSKA (reference sequence). The CDR3 loop spans 16 amino acids. TCRdb reprocessed the 5' RACE reads via MiXCR and lists one record per CDR3 protein. The sample contains hundreds of thousands of distinct CDR3 sequences, approximately 25% of which appear only once. This clonotype was seen a handful of times. Antigen specificity is unknown. The receptor's source is an adult woman who had mild COVID-19 (a few samples of this study predate the infection). Cell type and time point are not known. The rearrangement uses TRBV20-1 and TRBJ2-1, with 8 nucleotides matching TRBD2. Sequencing input: PBMCs or a T cell subset sorted from them (not recorded which). The CDR3 here is CSARESGGSSYNEQFF. CDR3 DNA: TGCAGTGCTAGAGAAAGCGGGGGCAGCTCCTACAATGAGCAGTTCTTC.